This T cell receptor (beta chain) appears in the sequencing data of a study of blood T cell repertoires in COVID-19. Assay used: immunoSEQ multiplex PCR; TCRdb lists only in-frame clones, some missing. The table records some 220,000 clones, approximately 85% of them present only once. The V gene's germline CDR1 is PRHDT and CDR2 FYEKMQ (reference sequence). V lost 0 bases to trimming and J lost 3 bases, with 6 bases between them. The CDR3 has 13 amino acids. The sequenced sample was peripheral blood. This sequence originates from a man aged 45-65 years with COVID-19, enrolled during active disease. The gene calls are TRBV13 and TRBJ2-7, with D possibly being TRBD1 (5 bases). In DNA form, the CDR3 reads TGTGCCAGCAGCTTAGGGGACATCTACGAGCAGTACTTC. Protein: CASSLGDIYEQYF.